This record concerns one T cell receptor (beta chain) sequence. Its antigen is undetermined. The sample is drawn from a study of memory CD8 T cells in hepatitis C reinfection. Sequencing used immunoSEQ multiplex PCR; TCRdb keeps in-frame clones, though not all of them. Altogether 5,800 or so clones are present, approximately 90% being singletons, with the ten largest covering about 20%. General observations from the study: Conclusions on public clonotypes and secondary clearance were not definitive with 4 or 5 donors.

The time point is: pre-reinfection, 55 to 20 weeks before reinfection detection. Sorted cells were sequenced directly ex vivo without any in vitro expansion. Sequencing was performed on naive CD8+ T cells sorted from blood. The clonotype was recovered from a man aged 45-65 years with hepatitis C virus infection.

The CDR3 region is CASSLEDRDVYEQYF. CDR3 bases: TGTGCCAGCAGCTTGGAGGACAGGGATGTGTACGAGCAGTACTTC. The rearrangement uses TRBV11-3 and TRBJ2-7; 8 bases align to TRBD1. CDR3 length: 15 amino acids. Losses at the gene ends were 3 bases for V and 4 bases for J; bases not matched to a gene: 8. Germline V lookup: CDR1 SGHNT, CDR2 YENEEA.